This T cell receptor (beta chain) was captured by sequencing in a study of blood T cell repertoires in COVID-19. Study-wide background: COVID-19 samples, acute and convalescent, were from the United States, Italy and Spain. PBMCs, B-cell-depleted T cells, or T cells provided the cDNA or gDNA that made up the material.

Patients from Seattle were sampled longitudinally, starting during active infection. Germline lookup yields CDR1 SNHLY and CDR2 FYNNEI. V dropped 10 bases and J dropped 4 bases, with 8 bases sitting between them. CDR3 length equals 11 residues. Sequencing used immunoSEQ multiplex PCR; TCRdb keeps in-frame clones, though not all of them. The sample has around 260,000 clones, 80% to 85% seen once. This rearrangement joins TRBV2 to TRBJ1-3, with D unclear. Specimen: peripheral blood. The sequence came from a person aged 70 to 80 with COVID-19, enrolled during active disease. The CDR3 nucleotides read TGTGCCACGTGCGAAGGAAACACCATATATTTT. Protein: CATCEGNTIYF.